This record covers a single TCR beta chain. Each CDR3 protein is one row after TCRdb ran MiXCR on the 5' RACE reads. The sample has hundreds of thousands of distinct CDR3 sequences; about 20% are singletons. This sample was taken from a study of T-cell memory formation after mild COVID-19. Study in general: Clusters were largely donor specific.

Trimming took 1 base from V and 2 from J; bases not matched to a gene: 5. This CDR3 is built from 16 residues. In germline, CDR1 is LNHNV, CDR2 YYDKDF (reference sequence). The sample was PBMCs or a T cell subset sorted from them (not recorded which). This chain joins TRBV15 and TRBJ2-3; 8 nucleotides match TRBD2. This receptor was identified in an adult woman who had mild COVID-19 (a few samples of this study predate the infection). Cell type and time point are not known. CDR3 in amino acids: CATSRATGGVTDTQYF. CDR3 DNA: TGTGCCACCAGCAGAGCGACGGGGGGGGTCACAGATACGCAGTATTTT.